A single sample gave rise to the 18 T cell receptor beta chains below, sequenced in a study of Siglec-9 on CD8 T cells in melanoma. Profiling relied on immunoSEQ multiplex PCR, and the TCRdb table lists in-frame clones only, not all of them. The data show 36,000 or so clones, 65% to 85% seen once. The sample was Siglec-9- CD8+ T cells sorted from blood. The receptors come from a human donor in good health.

This sequence joins TRBV27 and TRBJ2-7; 10 bases agree with TRBD1. Germline V lookup: CDR1 MNHEY, CDR2 SMNVEV (reference sequence). V shed 5 bases, J shed 5 bases, and the junction held 3 bases outside the gene matches. This CDR3 is built from 13 residues. This CDR3 is CASSPGTGDEQYF. CDR3 bases: TGTGCCAGCAGTCCCGGGACAGGGGACGAGCAGTACTTC.

This clone was counted once. This sequence joins TRBV20-1 and TRBJ2-1; no reliable D call. CDR1 DFQATT and CDR2 SNEGSKA come from the germline V gene (reference sequence). Trimming took 0 bases from V and 3 from J, leaving 0 bases between them. CDR3 length: 11 amino acids. DNA of the CDR3: TGCAGTGCTAGAGACTACAATGAGCAGTTCTTC. As protein: CSARDYNEQFF.

J is TRBJ1-2 and V is TRBV6-1; D may be TRBD1 (5 bases). The V gene lost 1 base and the J gene lost 5 bases, with 14 bases spanning the gap. The CDR3 runs 15 residues. Germline values: CDR1 MNHNS, CDR2 SASEGT. The CDR3 region is CASSEVGRGRYGYTF. CDR3 sequence (DNA): TGTGCCAGCAGTGAAGTGGGAAGGGGCCGGTATGGCTACACCTTC.

The CDR3 loop reads CASSVGFVSYEQYF. The CDR3 DNA sequence: TGTGCCAGCAGCGTAGGGTTTGTCTCCTACGAGCAGTACTTC. This sequence joins TRBV9 and TRBJ2-7; D remains ambiguous. The CDR3 loop spans 14 amino acids. Looked up from germline, CDR1 is SGDLS and CDR2 is YYNGEE. With 0 bases removed from V and 0 bases from J, the gap between germline ends came to 7 bases.

The rearrangement joins TRBV28 to TRBJ1-1; TRBD1 might be the D (5 bases). Germline V gives CDR1 MDHEN, CDR2 SYDVKM. The CDR3 loop spans 13 amino acids. The V gene lost 6 bases and the J gene lost 1 base, with 9 bases spanning the gap. The CDR3 reads CASSPGANTEAFF. The CDR3 DNA is TGTGCCAGCAGCCCCGGGGCGAACACTGAAGCTTTCTTT.

This clone was observed once. The rearrangement uses TRBV30 and TRBJ1-5; D gene unclear. The V end was cut by 4 bases, the J end by 0 bases, with 7 bases between. The CDR3 extends over 13 amino acids. Looked up from germline, CDR1 is GTSNPN and CDR2 is SVGIG (reference sequence). The CDR3: CAWNSDSNQPQHF. The CDR3 nucleotides read TGTGCCTGGAACTCGGATAGCAATCAGCCCCAGCATTTT.

The chain recombines TRBV5-1 with TRBJ2-2; TRBD1 aligns across 7 bases. Germline V gene lookup returns CDR1 SGHRS and CDR2 YFSETQ. The V and J ends lost 6 bases and 1 base, in that order; junction bases with no gene match: 9. CDR3 length: 16 residues. The CDR3 sequence: CASTPPGQLNTGELFF. Written as DNA, the CDR3 is TGCGCCAGCACCCCACCGGGACAGCTGAACACCGGGGAGCTGTTTTTT.

The chain joins TRBV27 to TRBJ1-1; D remains ambiguous. Germline-derived CDR1 and CDR2 are MNHEY and SMNVEV (reference sequence). The CDR3 has 14 residues. The V gene lost 2 bases and the J gene lost 0 bases, with 7 bases spanning the gap. CDR3 loop: CASSLRRLNTEAFF. The CDR3 nucleotides are TGTGCCAGCAGTTTAAGGAGGCTGAACACTGAAGCTTTCTTT.

DNA of the CDR3: TGTGCCAGCAGCCGGTCCCCCGGGAAGCAGTTCTTC. Its protein is CASSRSPGKQFF. The chain is built from TRBV7-9 and TRBJ2-1, with D possibly being TRBD2 (5 bases). CDR3 size: 12 residues. Germline V CDR1 and CDR2: SEHNR, FQNEAQ (reference sequence). The V gene lost 5 bases and the J gene lost 11 bases, with 13 bases spanning the gap.

The chain joins TRBV7-9 to TRBJ2-3; TRBD2 aligns across 8 bases. Germline CDR1 reads SEHNR; CDR2 reads FQNEAQ (reference sequence). The CDR3 contains 16 residues. The V gene end was trimmed by 1 base and the J gene end by 0 bases; junction bases not matched to a gene: 3. CDR3 loop: CASSLELAASTDTQYF. The CDR3 DNA reads as TGTGCCAGCAGCTTAGAACTAGCGGCTAGCACAGATACGCAGTATTTT.

The genes are TRBV6-1 and TRBJ1-1; TRBD1 is a possible D gene (5 bases). Trimming took 4 bases from V and 7 from J, leaving 16 bases between them. There are 14 residues in the CDR3. The germline V gene has CDR1 MNHNS and CDR2 SASEGT. The chain's CDR3 is CASSVGGKEGEAFF. As DNA, the CDR3 is TGTGCCAGCAGTGTTGGGGGTAAGGAAGGTGAAGCTTTCTTT.

This clone was recorded only once. The chain carries TRBV29-1 and TRBJ1-2; 7 bases map to TRBD1. Germline values: CDR1 SQVTM, CDR2 ANQGSEA. V was pared by 1 base and J by 8 bases, with 4 bases of the junction left unmatched. The CDR3 sequence is 12 residues long. The CDR3 DNA follows: TGCAGCGTTGAAGGACAGGGTGGCGGCTACACCTTC. This codes for CSVEGQGGGYTF. Using reference TRBV29-1 and TRBJ1-2 for the parts outside the CDR3, the full variable domain is SAVISQKPSRDICQRGTSLTIQCQVDSQVTMMFWYRQQPGQSLTLIATANQGSEATYESGFVIDKFPISRPNLTFSTLTVSNMSPEDSSIYLCSVEGQGGGYTFGSGTRLTVV.

The chain recombines TRBV21-1 with TRBJ2-2. TRBV21-1 is noted as a pseudogene. The CDR3 is made up of 14 amino acids. CDR3 in amino acids: CASSCPPNTGELFF. The CDR3, as DNA: TGTGCCAGCAGCTGCCCCCCGAACACCGGGGAGCTGTTTTTT.

The V call is TRBV2, the J call TRBJ1-1; TRBD1 agrees at 7 bases. This CDR3 region has 11 residues. CDR1 and CDR2 from the germline V gene are SNHLY and FYNNEI. Trimming cost V 10 bases and J 5 bases; bases outside gene matches: 4. The CDR3 bases are TGTGCCACCTACAGGGGTACTGAAGCTTTCTTT. It is translated as CATYRGTEAFF.

This chain connects TRBV6-1 to TRBJ2-7, with D maybe TRBD2 (5 bases). Germline V gives CDR1 MNHNS, CDR2 SASEGT. Trimming pared 4 bases from V and 4 bases from J, leaving 14 bases between. CDR3 size: 14 residues. The CDR3 spells CASSALGSGYEQYF. The CDR3 nucleotides read TGTGCCAGCAGTGCTCTAGGGAGTGGGTACGAGCAGTACTTC.

The table lists this clone with a few counts. The chain joins TRBV28 to TRBJ1-1; D ambiguous. The CDR3 has 11 amino acids. CDR1 is MDHEN and CDR2 is SYDVKM in the germline V gene. V was trimmed by 10 bases and J by 11 bases, leaving 17 bases between them. The CDR3 bases are TGTGCCACCCACGACCTAGTGGTGGCTTTCTTT. Translated, it gives CATHDLVVAFF.

This sequence joins TRBV7-9 and TRBJ2-7, with 8 bases matching TRBD1. CDR1 and CDR2 (germline): SEHNR, FQNEAQ (reference sequence). The CDR3 length is 13 residues. Trimming took 2 bases from V and 5 from J; bases not matched to a gene: 2. The CDR3 loop is CASSLSGGDEQYF. The CDR3 DNA sequence: TGTGCCAGCAGCTTATCAGGGGGCGACGAGCAGTACTTC.

The chain has TRBV9 and TRBJ2-7; D might be TRBD1 (5 bases). V was shortened by 4 bases and J by 2 bases, with 13 bases between the two germline ends. The CDR3 runs to 14 residues. Germline lookup yields CDR1 SGDLS and CDR2 YYNGEE. Here the CDR3 reads CASSLGKGPYEQYF. For the CDR3, the DNA is TGTGCCAGCAGCCTAGGAAAGGGGCCCTACGAGCAGTACTTC.